This T cell receptor (beta chain) came from a study of blood T cell repertoires in COVID-19. Study in general: Some COVID-19 samples were acute and others convalescent; all came from the United States, Italy and Spain. The analysed material was cDNA or gDNA that came from T cells, B-cell-depleted T cells, or PBMCs.

Per germline, CDR1 MDHEN and CDR2 SYDVKM. This CDR3 contains 14 residues. Trimming stripped 4 bases from V and 2 bases from J, with 9 bases between. Method: immunoSEQ multiplex PCR; TCRdb's copy keeps in-frame clones and lacks some. In the table there are 350,000 to 450,000 clones, roughly 85% of which are singletons. Note on this clone: At the DNA level, this CDR3 is encoded by other sequences in the same sample as well.

The TCR originated in a young woman with acute or convalescent COVID-19. Sequenced input: peripheral blood. The chain carries TRBV28 and TRBJ1-3, with D perhaps matching TRBD1 (6 bases). The CDR3: CASSSGTTGNTIYF. In DNA, the CDR3 is TGTGCCAGCAGTTCGGGGACAACTGGAAACACCATATATTTT.